This T cell receptor beta chain was sequenced for a study of T-cell memory formation after mild COVID-19. Across the whole study: Clusters of TCRs were largely donor specific.

V lost 4 bases, J lost 5 bases, and 17 bases lay in between. The CDR3 length is 15 residues. The germline V gene has CDR1 SGHRS and CDR2 YFSETQ. The sample holds a few counts of this clonotype. Its antigen is unknown. Study observations and caveats: Certain responding clones were present in pre-infection memory, suggesting participation of cross-reactive memory.

5'RACE primed at constant segments yielded TCR alpha and TCR beta cDNA libraries bearing sample barcodes and UMIs. TCRdb processed the 5' RACE reads anew with MiXCR; each CDR3 protein has one entry. The sample has over 300,000 distinct CDR3 sequences; 20% to 25% are singletons. The TCR originated in a man aged 18-30 years who had mild COVID-19 (a few samples of this study predate the infection). Cell type and time point are not known. Sequences were obtained from PBMCs or a T cell subset sorted from them (not recorded which). The chain links TRBV5-1 to TRBJ2-3; D possibly corresponds to TRBD2 (5 bases). CDR3 nucleotides: TGCGCCAGCAGCCCGACGCCGGGGAGTCAAGATACGCAGTATTTT. Amino acids: CASSPTPGSQDTQYF. Based on the CDR3 plus reference TRBV5-1 and TRBJ2-3, the full variable domain is KAGVTQTPRYLIKTRGQQVTLSCSPISGHRSVSWYQQTPGQGLQFLFEYFSETQRNKGNFPGRFSGRQFSNSRSEMNVSTLELGDSALYLCASSPTPGSQDTQYFGPGTRLTVL.